One and the same sample provided the 27 T cell receptor beta chains below, sequenced in a study of blood T cell repertoires in COVID-19. Sequenced by immunoSEQ multiplex PCR; TCRdb stores in-frame clones only, minus some. This table holds some 83,000 clones, approximately 87% found once. The sequenced material came from peripheral blood. These TCRs come from a man older than 75 in a cohort sampled during active COVID-19.

This sequence joins TRBV18 and TRBJ1-5; D is uncertain. The V gene lost 3 bases and the J gene lost 8 bases, with 14 bases spanning the gap. From germline, CDR1 is KGHSH and CDR2 LQKENI. The CDR3 is made up of 14 amino acids. The CDR3 coding sequence is TGTGCCAGCTCACCGAGGAGCACTGGAGAGCCCCAGCATTTT. This encodes CASSPRSTGEPQHF.

This chain connects TRBV20-1 to TRBJ2-3; D may be TRBD2 (5 bases). The germline CDR1 and CDR2 sequences are DFQATT and SNEGSKA (reference sequence). V lost 3 bases and J lost 1, with 11 bases in between. The CDR3 spans 14 residues. The DNA of the CDR3 is TGCAGTGCTAGTACGGGGAAAGGCACAGATACGCAGTATTTT. Translating gives CSASTGKGTDTQYF.

The chain recombines TRBV5-8 with TRBJ2-6; 7 nucleotides align to TRBD1. This CDR3 region has 15 residues. Per germline, CDR1 SGHTS and CDR2 YDEGEE. V lost 4 bases to trimming and J lost 0 bases; unmatched junction nucleotides: 1. The CDR3 loop is CASSRDSSGANVLTF. The CDR3, as DNA: TGTGCCAGCAGCCGGGACAGCTCTGGGGCCAACGTCCTGACTTTC.

V is TRBV6-6 and J is TRBJ2-2; D is possibly TRBD1 (6 bases). Trimming pared 5 bases from V and 1 base from J, leaving 11 bases between. CDR1 and CDR2 from the germline V gene are MNHNY and SVGAGI (reference sequence). The CDR3 loop spans 15 amino acids. The CDR3 is CASSPWTVNTGELFF. In DNA form, the CDR3 reads TGTGCCAGCAGTCCCTGGACAGTGAACACCGGGGAGCTGTTTTTT.

The rearrangement joins TRBV6-6 to TRBJ2-7; a weak D match, TRBD1 (6 bases). This CDR3 has 14 residues. V lost 2 bases to trimming and J lost 3 bases, with 11 bases between them. In germline, CDR1 is MNHNY, CDR2 SVGAGI (reference sequence). The CDR3 region is CASSYGSRGYEQYF. The CDR3 DNA reads as TGTGCCAGCAGTTACGGTTCCAGGGGCTACGAGCAGTACTTC.

V and J are TRBV7-8 and TRBJ1-5; 7 bases align to TRBD1. The germline gives CDR1 SGHVS, CDR2 FQNEAQ. The trim removed 5 bases at V and 6 bases at J, leaving 7 bases unmatched. The CDR3 runs to 14 residues. As DNA, the CDR3 is TGTGCCAGCAGCCCGACAGGGTACAGTCAGCCCCAGCATTTT. It translates to CASSPTGYSQPQHF.

The chain is built from TRBV28 and TRBJ2-2; 9 bases fit TRBD1. The trim removed 6 bases at V and 4 bases at J, leaving 6 bases unmatched. CDR3 size: 15 residues. CDR1 and CDR2 (germline): MDHEN, SYDVKM. The CDR3, as DNA: TGTGCCAGCAGGGCCGGGACAGGGCCCACCGGGGAGCTGTTTTTT. This sequence encodes CASRAGTGPTGELFF.

In its sample, this clone was seen once. The chain recombines TRBV28 with TRBJ1-2, with D hard to call. V was trimmed by 2 bases and J by 2 bases, leaving 12 bases between them. The CDR3 consists of 15 residues. Germline-derived CDR1 and CDR2 are MDHEN and SYDVKM. CDR3 region: CASSLHSASNYGYTF. In DNA form, the CDR3 reads TGTGCCAGCAGTTTACACTCCGCTTCCAACTATGGCTACACCTTC.

This chain joins TRBV6-5 and TRBJ1-5; 8 bases line up with TRBD1. Trimming removed 5 bases from V and 2 bases from J; junction bases left unmatched: 5. This CDR3 comprises 15 residues. Germline V gives CDR1 MNHEY, CDR2 SVGAGI. This CDR3 is CASSPQGAGNQPQHF. DNA for the CDR3: TGTGCCAGCAGTCCGCAGGGGGCAGGCAATCAGCCCCAGCATTTT.

The chain uses TRBV29-1 and TRBJ2-1; 13 bases map to TRBD2. The ends lost 6 bases at V and 4 bases at J; junction bases unmatched: 3. The CDR3 extends over 14 amino acids. CDR1 SQVTM and CDR2 ANQGSEA come from the germline V gene. The CDR3 region has the DNA TGCAGCGTACTGGGACTAGCGGGATACAATGAGCAGTTCTTC. This translates into CSVLGLAGYNEQFF.

This clone appeared a single time. The V call is TRBV5-8, the J call TRBJ1-5; D not resolved. Per the germline V gene, CDR1 is SGHTS and CDR2 is YDEGEE. Trimming removed 2 bases from V and 0 bases from J, with 3 bases in between. This CDR3 is built from 13 residues. The CDR3 region is CASSFGSNQPQHF. The DNA for the CDR3 is TGTGCCAGCAGCTTCGGTAGCAATCAGCCCCAGCATTTT.

The chain is built from TRBV5-6 and TRBJ2-7; TRBD2 is a possible D gene (5 bases). This CDR3 is built from 13 residues. Germline V gene lookup returns CDR1 SGHDT and CDR2 YYEEEE. Trimming removed 4 bases at V and 0 bases at J, with 8 bases between. The CDR3 DNA is TGTGCCAGCAGCGCCGGGATCTCCTACGAGCAGTACTTC. This codes for CASSAGISYEQYF.

This clone has a single count. The chain recombines TRBV5-8 with TRBJ2-1; 7 bases fit TRBD1. The CDR3 is made up of 16 amino acids. The V segment lost 4 bases and the J segment 7 bases; nucleotides outside the gene matches: 14. The germline V gene encodes CDR1 SGHTS and CDR2 YDEGEE. In nucleotides, the CDR3 is TGTGCCAGCAGCCGTTTTAGACAGGGTATAGGGAATGAGCAGTTCTTC. Its translation: CASSRFRQGIGNEQFF.

V usage is TRBV6-2 or TRBV6-3 and J usage is TRBJ2-1, with 11 bases aligning to TRBD1. The J segment lost 7 bases and the V segment lost 4 bases, leaving 12 bases of the junction unmatched. Per the germline V gene, CDR1 is MNHEY and CDR2 is SVGEGT. The CDR3 is made up of 17 amino acids. The CDR3 region is CASSFQYAGQGVNEQFF. In DNA form, the CDR3 reads TGTGCCAGCAGTTTCCAATACGCGGGACAGGGGGTGAATGAGCAGTTCTTC.

The chain is built from TRBV5-1 and TRBJ2-7; D gene unclear. Germline V lookup: CDR1 SGHRS, CDR2 YFSETQ. Trimming took off 2 bases at V and 2 bases at J, with 11 bases between the two ends. The CDR3 consists of 14 residues. The CDR3 region is CASSFQQRTYEQYF. CDR3 nucleotide sequence: TGCGCCAGCAGCTTCCAGCAGAGGACCTACGAGCAGTACTTC.

The V and J genes are TRBV29-1 and TRBJ2-7, with a tentative D call TRBD1 (8 bases). Per germline, CDR1 SQVTM and CDR2 ANQGSEA. Trimming left V 3 bases short and J 4 bases short, with 13 bases between. CDR3 size: 13 residues. This chain's CDR3 is CSVDLQGGYEQYF. The CDR3 DNA follows: TGCAGCGTTGACCTACAGGGGGGGTACGAGCAGTACTTC.

Turning to this clone: The junction departs from germline at one end; a sequencing error may be responsible. The rearrangement joins TRBV3-1 (or the pseudogene TRBV3-2) to TRBJ1-1; D possibly corresponds to TRBD1 (6 bases). The CDR3 covers 16 residues. Germline CDR1 reads LGHDT; CDR2 reads YNNKEL (reference sequence). CDR3 sequence: CASSQLDRTVNAEAFF. Here the CDR3 DNA reads TGTGCCAGCAGCCAACTGGACAGAACGGTGAACGCTGAAGCTTTCTTT.

The chain employs TRBV18 and TRBJ1-4, with a tentative D call TRBD1 (5 bases). This CDR3 region has 16 residues. V shed 1 base and J shed 0 bases, with 9 bases lying between them. The V gene's germline CDR1 is KGHSH and CDR2 LQKENI. In DNA form, the CDR3 reads TGTGCCAGCTCACCACGGACGGGGGCAACTAATGAAAAACTGTTTTTT. This encodes CASSPRTGATNEKLFF.

As to this clone: The limits of the CDR3 on the DNA are not certain, so only TCRdb's listed CDR3 is given. This chain joins TRBV24-1 and TRBJ2-3; no DNA check was done on the table's D call, TRBD1. Both ends counted, the CDR3 spans 13 residues. CDR1 is KGHDR, CDR2 SFDVKD, per germline. CDR3 protein: CATSDFGQGAFYF.

The J gene is TRBJ1-2, the V gene TRBV5-1; D perhaps matches TRBD1 (6 bases). Germline values: CDR1 SGHRS, CDR2 YFSETQ. Trimming stripped 7 bases from V and 5 bases from J, with 15 bases between. This CDR3 region has 13 residues. The chain's CDR3 is CASSAQGEYGYTF. CDR3 in DNA: TGCGCCAGCTCCGCACAGGGTGAATATGGCTACACCTTC.

The chain recombines TRBV29-1 with TRBJ1-2; a weak D match, TRBD1 (6 bases). The V gene lost 7 bases and the J gene lost 4 bases, with 13 bases spanning the gap. CDR1 SQVTM and CDR2 ANQGSEA come from the germline V gene. This CDR3 spans 12 amino acids. The CDR3 sequence: CSAGGGAYGYTF. The CDR3 region has the DNA TGCAGCGCTGGGGGGGGCGCCTATGGCTACACCTTC.

The chain employs TRBV19 and TRBJ2-6, with D perhaps TRBD2 (5 bases). With 7 bases removed from V and 0 bases from J, the gap between germline ends came to 10 bases. CDR1 is LNHDA and CDR2 is SQIVND in the germline V gene (reference sequence). This CDR3 contains 15 residues. The CDR3 DNA sequence: TGTGCCAGTACCCCGGGGTACTCTGGGGCCAACGTCCTGACTTTC. Translated: CASTPGYSGANVLTF.

The CDR3 loop reads CASSVDRATDTQYF. The CDR3 DNA follows: TGTGCCAGCAGCGTGGATCGCGCGACAGATACGCAGTATTTT. This sequence joins TRBV5-4 and TRBJ2-3; D gene unclear. This CDR3 is 14 amino acids long. Trimming stripped 4 bases from V and 3 bases from J, with 12 bases between. Germline CDR1 and CDR2: SGHNT and YYREEE (reference sequence).

V is TRBV7-2 and J is TRBJ1-6; D is unresolved. This CDR3 comprises 13 residues. CDR1 is SGHTA, CDR2 FQGNSA, per germline. Trimming left V 6 bases short and J 8 bases short, with 11 bases between. The CDR3, as DNA: TGTGCCAGCAGGGGCCCCGGTGATTCACCCCTCCACTTT. It encodes CASRGPGDSPLHF.

This clone was seen once. The chain carries TRBV28 and TRBJ2-2, with 11 bases identical to TRBD1. The CDR3 totals 14 residues. V lost 6 bases and J lost 4; bases outside the gene matches: 1. From germline, CDR1 is MDHEN and CDR2 SYDVKM. CDR3 in DNA: TGTGCCAGCAGGGGACAGGGGGTCACCGGGGAGCTGTTTTTT. Its protein is CASRGQGVTGELFF.

Written as DNA, the CDR3 is TGTGCCAGCAGTCCTGACAGGCGCAACAATGAGCAGTTCTTC. This gives the protein CASSPDRRNNEQFF. The gene calls are TRBV28 and TRBJ2-1; perhaps TRBD1 as D (6 bases). CDR3 size: 14 residues. Germline V gene sequence: CDR1 MDHEN, CDR2 SYDVKM. V gave up 5 bases and J gave up 5 bases, with 13 bases separating them.

This chain connects TRBV9 to TRBJ2-7; 7 bases line up with TRBD1. The CDR3 consists of 14 residues. Trimming cost V 3 bases and J 4 bases; bases outside gene matches: 7. Germline CDR1 and CDR2: SGDLS and YYNGEE. The CDR3: CASSADRVGYEQYF. Here the CDR3 DNA reads TGTGCCAGCAGCGCAGACAGGGTTGGGTACGAGCAGTACTTC.